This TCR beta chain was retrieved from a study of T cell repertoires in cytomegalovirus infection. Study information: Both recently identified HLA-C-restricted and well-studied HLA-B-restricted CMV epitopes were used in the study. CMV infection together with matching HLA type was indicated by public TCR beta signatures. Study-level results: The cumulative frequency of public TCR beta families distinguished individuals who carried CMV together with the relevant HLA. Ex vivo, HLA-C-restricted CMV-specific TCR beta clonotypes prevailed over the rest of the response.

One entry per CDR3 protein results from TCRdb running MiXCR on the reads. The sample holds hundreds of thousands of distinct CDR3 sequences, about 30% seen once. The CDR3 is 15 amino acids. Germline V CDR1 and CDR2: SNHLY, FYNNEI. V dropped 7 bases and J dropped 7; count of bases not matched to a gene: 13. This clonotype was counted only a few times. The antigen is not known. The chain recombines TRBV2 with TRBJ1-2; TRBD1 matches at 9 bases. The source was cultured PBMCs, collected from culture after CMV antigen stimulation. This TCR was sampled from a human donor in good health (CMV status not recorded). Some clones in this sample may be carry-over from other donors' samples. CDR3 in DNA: TGTGCCAGCAACCTTTTCACAGGGGGCTATGGTGGCTACACCTTC. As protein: CASNLFTGGYGGYTF.